The rows below give T cell receptor beta chains drawn from one sample of a study of cytomegalovirus exposure and HLA in healthy donors. Some clones are missing from TCRdb's copy, which holds only in-frame ones; the method was immunoSEQ multiplex PCR. This table has under 120,000 clones, 70% appearing once. The sample was PBMCs. All receptors derive from a man aged 40-55 years in good health and CMV-seropositive. Each CDR3 is given with its conserved first and last residue. A D gene is named only where the DNA matches it firmly.

.	13	TRBJ1-1	TRBV7-9	CASSATQNTEAFF
.	12	TRBJ1-2	TRBV15	CATSRKRDGYTF
TRBD1	15	TRBJ1-1	TRBV9	CASSALIAGGTEAFF
.	12	TRBJ2-5	TRBV2	CASSAQGAQKYF
TRBD1	13	TRBJ2-7	TRBV30	CAWTRDRANEQYF
TRBD1	17	TRBJ2-7	TRBV28	CASSARFRTGSSYEQYF
.	14	TRBJ2-1	TRBV30	CAWSTDYLRYEQFF
TRBD1	15	TRBJ1-2	TRBV9	CASSIRDRGNYGYTF
.	16	TRBJ1-5	TRBV10-1	CASSESRGLGEQPQHF
TRBD1	15	TRBJ1-5	TRBV19	CASSIMTGSDQPQHF
.	14	TRBJ2-3	TRBV29-1	CSVVPDISTDTQYF
.	15	TRBJ2-3	TRBV29-1	CSVVTHQRVTDTQYF
.	16	TRBJ1-5	TRBV5-1	CASSLDSGTGGQPQHF
.	13	TRBJ2-1	TRBV9	CASSPGTTNEQFF
TRBD1	17	TRBJ1-3	TRBV4-2	CASSPRGTGGSGNTIYF
TRBD2	15	TRBJ2-7	TRBV7-2	CASSLIPSGGYEQYF
.	14	TRBJ1-1	TRBV28	CASSLGQGGTEAFF
TRBD1	17	TRBJ1-1	TRBV27	CASSQDRGRLVRTEAFF
TRBD1	14	TRBJ1-4	TRBV30	CAWSVQGVREKLFF
TRBD2	15	TRBJ2-3	TRBV6-4	CASSVLAGEVDTQYF
TRBD2	16	TRBJ2-7	TRBV4-3	CASSQDQGLATYEQYF
.	14	TRBJ1-4	TRBV28	CASSPYRVNEKLFF
.	15	TRBJ1-5	TRBV7-2	CASSLLQGSEQPQHF
TRBD1	15	TRBJ2-5	TRBV5-5	CASSFVRTGEETQYF
.	16	TRBJ2-3	TRBV28	CASRLGGVAVTDTQYF
.	11	TRBJ1-1	TRBV7-8	CASSSTAEAFF
.	14	TRBJ2-7	TRBV7-9	CASSPTSNSYEQYF
TRBD1	14	TRBJ1-1	TRBV19	CASMEDRGNTEAFF
TRBD2	18	TRBJ2-5	TRBV28	CASSSPLDSGRAGETQYF
.	15	TRBJ2-1	TRBV10-3	CAISDVGDSYNEQFF
TRBD2	16	TRBJ2-3	TRBV11-2	CASSPIGLAGADTQYF
TRBD1	14	TRBJ2-1	TRBV10-1	CASSLGQGANEQFF
TRBD1	17	TRBJ1-3	TRBV10-3	CAISTGDRGLGGNTIYF
TRBD2	14	TRBJ2-7	TRBV9	CASSEQTSGGEQYF
TRBD2	15	TRBJ2-2	TRBV5-4	CASRSGLAGSGELFF
.	13	TRBJ1-5	TRBV19	CASRRYGGEDQHF
TRBD1	14	TRBJ2-2	TRBV19	CASSGQGGSGELFF
TRBD2	18	TRBJ2-3	TRBV27	CASSLLGLAGGETDTQYF
TRBD1	16	TRBJ1-1	TRBV15	CATSTAYQTGNGRAFF
.	12	TRBJ1-2	TRBV6-5	CASSGVSYGYTF
.	17	TRBJ1-4	TRBV14	CASSQVASSTSRRGLFF
.	16	TRBJ1-1	TRBV5-1	CASSLRQGPLNTEAFF
.	15	TRBJ2-1	TRBV21-1	CASSKARTGFDEQFF
.	13	TRBJ2-2	TRBV7-9	CASTIGGIGELFF